These 18 T cell receptor beta chains were all obtained from the same sample, sequenced in a study of glioma-infiltrating T cells after dendritic cell vaccination. The data were produced by immunoSEQ multiplex PCR, yet TCRdb's version contains in-frame clones alone and is incomplete. The table has 98,000 or so clones, approximately 80% seen once. Indicated time point: after dendritic cell vaccination, including at tumor progression/relapse. The source was blood, collected after dendritic cell vaccination. The origin of the receptors is a human donor with glioblastoma.

This clone showed up just once. This chain joins TRBV7-2 and TRBJ1-2; 7 bases line up with TRBD1. CDR1 is SGHTA, CDR2 FQGNSA, per germline. V lost 4 bases and J lost 2; bases outside the gene matches: 13. CDR3 length equals 17 residues. CDR3 protein: CASSSAETGRLNYGYTF. The CDR3 coding sequence is TGTGCCAGCAGCTCCGCGGAGACAGGGAGGCTCAACTATGGCTACACCTTC.

The CDR3 DNA follows: TGTGCCAGCAGCGAACCCCGGGACAGTACTAGCACAGATACGCAGTATTTT. Protein: CASSEPRDSTSTDTQYF. The chain links TRBV5-6 to TRBJ2-3; 7 bases match TRBD1. The trim removed 4 bases at V and 0 bases at J, leaving 11 bases unmatched. Germline V gene sequence: CDR1 SGHDT, CDR2 YYEEEE. The CDR3 is 17 residues long.

This clone was recorded a few times. The chain joins TRBV30 to TRBJ1-2, with TRBD1 identical over 9 bases. The V gene end was trimmed by 4 bases and the J gene end by 11 bases; junction bases not matched to a gene: 11. This CDR3 is 13 amino acids long. The V gene's germline CDR1 is GTSNPN and CDR2 SVGIG (reference sequence). The CDR3 loop reads CAWNSRDRAGYTF. CDR3 sequence (DNA): TGTGCCTGGAACAGCCGGGACAGGGCGGGATACACCTTC.

V gene TRBV28 combines with J gene TRBJ1-6; 9 bases map to TRBD1. Looked up from germline, CDR1 is MDHEN and CDR2 is SYDVKM. This CDR3 comprises 18 residues. V trimming: 3 bases; J trimming: 0 bases; junction bases outside the gene matches: 6. The CDR3 reads CASSFSRQGGSYNSPLHF. The CDR3 DNA reads as TGTGCCAGCAGTTTCTCTAGACAGGGGGGCTCCTATAATTCACCCCTCCACTTT.

The chain combines TRBV10-3 with TRBJ2-7; unclear D gene. The length of the CDR3 is 14 residues. Per the germline V gene, CDR1 is ENHRY and CDR2 is SYGVKD. V gave up 6 bases and J gave up 2 bases, with 14 bases separating them. CDR3 in DNA: TGTGCCATCAGCGAAAGAACAGCTGCCTACGAGCAGTACTTC. The encoded protein is CAISERTAAYEQYF.

The rearrangement joins TRBV7-9 to TRBJ2-5; D is perhaps TRBD2 (6 bases). From germline, CDR1 is SEHNR and CDR2 FQNEAQ (reference sequence). The V gene lost 5 bases and the J gene lost 4 bases, with 11 bases spanning the gap. The CDR3 is 13 amino acids. CDR3 region: CASSRGTLETQYF. In DNA, the CDR3 is TGTGCCAGCAGCCGAGGGACTCTAGAGACCCAGTACTTC.

The J gene is TRBJ1-2, the V gene TRBV30; the match to TRBD1 covers 11 bases. The germline CDR1 and CDR2 sequences are GTSNPN and SVGIG (reference sequence). Trimming removed 4 bases from V and 3 bases from J; junction bases left unmatched: 4. There are 14 residues in the CDR3. The CDR3 coding sequence is TGTGCCTGGAATCGGGACAGGGGGTACTATGGCTACACCTTC. Its protein product is CAWNRDRGYYGYTF.

This clone has a handful of counts. This chain joins TRBV5-4 and TRBJ2-4; D gene unclear. Trimming removed 1 base from V and 0 bases from J, with 8 bases in between. This CDR3 contains 15 residues. Germline V lookup: CDR1 SGHNT, CDR2 YYREEE (reference sequence). CDR3: CASSLKSGAKNIQYF. The CDR3 DNA is TGTGCCAGCAGCTTGAAATCAGGAGCCAAAAACATTCAGTACTTC.

The rearrangement links TRBV5-1 to TRBJ2-2; 7 nucleotides match TRBD2. This CDR3 comprises 16 residues. Germline V gives CDR1 SGHRS, CDR2 YFSETQ. With V trimmed by 1 base and J by 3 bases, 6 bases remained unmatched. Here the CDR3 DNA reads TGCGCCAGCAGCTTGCCTAGCGGCCCCGACACCGGGGAGCTGTTTTTT. Protein sequence: CASSLPSGPDTGELFF.

The chain carries TRBV7-9 and TRBJ1-1, with D unclear. CDR3 length: 16 residues. V lost 6 bases and J 3 bases, leaving 20 bases between the germline ends. Germline V gene data show CDR1 as SEHNR and CDR2 as FQNEAQ (reference sequence). The CDR3 nucleotides are TGTGCCAGCAGGTCGGGCCCTGGGAGGCAGGACACTGAAGCTTTCTTT. Its translation is CASRSGPGRQDTEAFF.

This clone was observed a handful of times. The J gene is TRBJ2-7, the V gene TRBV6-5, with D possibly being TRBD1 (5 bases). CDR1 and CDR2 (germline): MNHEY, SVGAGI. Trimming removed 2 bases from V and 0 bases from J, with 14 bases in between. This CDR3 spans 16 amino acids. DNA for the CDR3: TGTGCCAGCAGTTACACCGCAGGGTCCCCCTCCTACGAGCAGTACTTC. Translation gives CASSYTAGSPSYEQYF.

This chain links TRBV6-6 with TRBJ2-1, with 8 bases lining up with TRBD1. V lost 6 bases to trimming and J lost 6 bases; unmatched junction nucleotides: 10. The CDR3 is 15 amino acids. Germline V CDR1 and CDR2: MNHNY, SVGAGI (reference sequence). The CDR3 loop is CASSPSGTGTNEQFF. In nucleotides, the CDR3 is TGTGCCAGCAGCCCTTCCGGGACAGGCACCAATGAGCAGTTCTTC.

This clone turned up a few times. This chain joins TRBV5-7 and TRBJ1-3, with D possibly TRBD1 on 5 matching bases. TRBV5-7 is an ORF, with its function uncertain. This CDR3 is built from 14 residues. Trimming stripped 5 bases from V and 4 bases from J, with 13 bases between. The DNA for the CDR3 is TGTGCCAGCAGGGTATGGGGGGTAGGAAACACCATATATTTT. Translating gives CASRVWGVGNTIYF.

The chain recombines TRBV7-9 with TRBJ1-2; the match to TRBD1 covers 8 bases. After removal of 3 bases from V and 8 bases from J, the junction contained 5 bases not matched to a gene. The CDR3 runs to 13 residues. Germline CDR1 and CDR2: SEHNR and FQNEAQ (reference sequence). The DNA for the CDR3 is TGTGCCAGCAGCTTTATACAGGGGGGGGGCTACACCTTC. It encodes CASSFIQGGGYTF.

The genes are TRBV5-8 and TRBJ2-1, with 14 bases fitting TRBD2. CDR3 length equals 17 residues. Germline loops: CDR1 SGHTS, CDR2 YDEGEE. Trimming at V came to 4 bases and at J to 4 bases, leaving 7 bases not matched to a gene. The CDR3 is CASSPRLAGGYYNEQFF. The CDR3 DNA is TGTGCCAGCAGCCCGAGACTAGCGGGGGGGTATTACAATGAGCAGTTCTTC.

V and J are TRBV6-5 and TRBJ2-2; D is unresolved. The CDR3 sequence is 15 residues long. Deletions cut 2 bases from V and 4 bases from J, with 11 bases between. Per germline, CDR1 MNHEY and CDR2 SVGAGI. CDR3 bases: TGTGCCAGCAGTTACACGGAGTATGGCACCGGGGAGCTGTTTTTT. Translated, it gives CASSYTEYGTGELFF.

The rearrangement links TRBV13 to TRBJ2-1; 7 bases fit TRBD2. CDR3 size: 17 residues. The germline V gene has CDR1 PRHDT and CDR2 FYEKMQ (reference sequence). J lost 9 bases, V lost 5 bases, and 19 bases had no gene match. This CDR3 reads CASSPTLVGEIAGEQFF. In DNA, the CDR3 is TGTGCCAGCAGCCCTACCCTCGTGGGAGAAATAGCGGGTGAGCAGTTCTTC.

V gene TRBV14 combines with J gene TRBJ2-5, with 8 bases identical to TRBD2. The CDR3 is 16 amino acids. Germline V gene data show CDR1 as SGHDN and CDR2 as FVKESK. The V gene end was trimmed by 0 bases and the J gene end by 4 bases; junction bases not matched to a gene: 7. CDR3 residues: CASSQDHRGGRETQYF. The DNA of the CDR3 is TGTGCCAGCAGCCAAGATCACCGGGGGGGCCGAGAGACCCAGTACTTC.